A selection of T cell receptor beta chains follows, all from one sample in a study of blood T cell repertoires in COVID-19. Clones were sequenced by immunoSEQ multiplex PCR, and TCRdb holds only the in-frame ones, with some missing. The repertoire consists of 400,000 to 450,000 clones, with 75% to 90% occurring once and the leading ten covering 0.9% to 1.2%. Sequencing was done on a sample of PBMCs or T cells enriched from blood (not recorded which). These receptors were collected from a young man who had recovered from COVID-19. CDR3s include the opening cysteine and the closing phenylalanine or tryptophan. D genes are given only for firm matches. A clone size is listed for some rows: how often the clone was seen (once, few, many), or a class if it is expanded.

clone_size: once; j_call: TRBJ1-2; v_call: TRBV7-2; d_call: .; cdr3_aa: CASSPPVEGYTF; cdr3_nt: TGTGCCAGCAGCCCCCCGGTTGAGGGCTACACCTTC
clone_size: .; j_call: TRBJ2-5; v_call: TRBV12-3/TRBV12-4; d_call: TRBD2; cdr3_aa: CASSARGQETQYF; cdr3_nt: TGTGCCAGCAGTGCGCGGGGGCAAGAGACCCAGTACTTC
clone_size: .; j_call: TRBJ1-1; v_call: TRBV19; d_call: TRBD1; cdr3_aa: CASSPGQGVGAEAFF; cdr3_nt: TGTGCCAGTAGCCCCGGCCAGGGGGTGGGCGCTGAAGCTTTCTTT
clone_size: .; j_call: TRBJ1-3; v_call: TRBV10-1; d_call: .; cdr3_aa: CASSGTVGNTIYF; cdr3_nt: TGCGCCAGCAGTGGAACAGTTGGAAACACCATATATTTT
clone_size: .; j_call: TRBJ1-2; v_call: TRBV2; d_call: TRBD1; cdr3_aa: CASTLTGQSYGYTF; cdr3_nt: TGTGCCAGCACCTTGACAGGGCAATCCTATGGCTACACCTTC
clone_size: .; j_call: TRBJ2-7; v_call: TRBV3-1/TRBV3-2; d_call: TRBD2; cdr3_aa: CASSLGLAGGITAYEQYF; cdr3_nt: TGTGCCAGCAGCCTCGGACTAGCGGGAGGGATAACTGCCTACGAGCAGTACTTC
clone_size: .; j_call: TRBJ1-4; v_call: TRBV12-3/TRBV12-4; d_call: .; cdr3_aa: CASSFSVALLFF; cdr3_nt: TGTGCCAGCAGTTTTTCGGTCGCTCTGCTGTTTTTT
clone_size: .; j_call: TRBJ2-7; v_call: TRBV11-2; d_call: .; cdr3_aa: CASSSPGVLHQYF; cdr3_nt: TGTGCCAGCAGCTCCCCAGGGGTCCTGCACCAGTACTTC
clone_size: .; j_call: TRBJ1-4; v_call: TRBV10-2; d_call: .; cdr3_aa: CASTLEGELFF; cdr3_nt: TGCGCCAGCACCCTCGAGGGGGAACTGTTTTTT
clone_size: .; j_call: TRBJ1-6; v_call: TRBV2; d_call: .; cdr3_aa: CASSVESNSPLHF; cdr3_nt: TGTGCCAGCAGTGTAGAGAGTAATTCACCCCTCCACTTT
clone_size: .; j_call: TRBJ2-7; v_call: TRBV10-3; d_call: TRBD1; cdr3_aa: CAISETGASNEQYF; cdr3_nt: TGTGCCATCAGCGAGACAGGGGCTTCCAACGAGCAGTACTTC
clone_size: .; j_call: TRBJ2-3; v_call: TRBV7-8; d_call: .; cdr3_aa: CASRTGVTDTQYF; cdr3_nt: TGTGCCAGCAGAACGGGGGTTACAGATACGCAGTATTTT
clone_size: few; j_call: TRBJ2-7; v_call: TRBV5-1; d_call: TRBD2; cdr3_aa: CASSPRLALRGLYEQYF; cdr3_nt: TGCGCCAGCAGCCCTCGACTAGCGCTCAGGGGACTCTACGAGCAGTACTTC
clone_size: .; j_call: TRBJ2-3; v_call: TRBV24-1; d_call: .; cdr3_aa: CATNKGQSTDTQYF; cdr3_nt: TGTGCCACCAATAAAGGACAGAGCACAGATACGCAGTATTTT
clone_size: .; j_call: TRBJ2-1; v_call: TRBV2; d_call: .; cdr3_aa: CASMVAGGYNEQFF; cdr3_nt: TGTGCCAGCATGGTTGCAGGTGGCTACAATGAGCAGTTCTTC
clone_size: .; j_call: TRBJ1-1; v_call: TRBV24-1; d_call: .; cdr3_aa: CATSGPGNTEAFF; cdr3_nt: TGTGCCACCAGTGGGCCGGGGAACACTGAAGCTTTCTTT
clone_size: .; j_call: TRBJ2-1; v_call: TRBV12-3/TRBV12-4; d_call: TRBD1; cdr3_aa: CASSRQGDEQFF; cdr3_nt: TGTGCCAGCAGCCGACAGGGTGATGAGCAGTTCTTC
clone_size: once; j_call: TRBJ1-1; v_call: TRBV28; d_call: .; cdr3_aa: CASSFPLGGTEAFF; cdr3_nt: TGTGCCAGCAGTTTCCCCCTAGGAGGGACTGAAGCTTTCTTT
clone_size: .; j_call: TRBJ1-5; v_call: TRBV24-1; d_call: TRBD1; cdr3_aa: CAIGQGHDQPQHF; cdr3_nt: TGTGCCATCGGACAGGGGCATGATCAGCCCCAGCATTTT
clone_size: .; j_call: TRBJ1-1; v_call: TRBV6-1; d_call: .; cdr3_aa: CASSELGGNGNTEAFF; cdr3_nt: TGTGCCAGCAGTGAGTTAGGGGGTAACGGGAACACTGAAGCTTTCTTT
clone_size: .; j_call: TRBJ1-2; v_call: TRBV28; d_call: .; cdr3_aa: CASSPPPPAENYGYTF; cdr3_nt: TGTGCCAGCAGTCCTCCCCCCCCGGCGGAAAACTATGGCTACACCTTC
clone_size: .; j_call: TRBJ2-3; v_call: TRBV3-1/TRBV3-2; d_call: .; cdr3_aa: CASSHTAGSTDTQYF; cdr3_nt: TGTGCCAGCAGCCATACCGCGGGTAGCACAGATACGCAGTATTTT
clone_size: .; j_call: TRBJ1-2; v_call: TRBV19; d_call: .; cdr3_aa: CASSSYGYTF; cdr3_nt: TGTGCCAGTAGCTCTTATGGCTACACCTTC
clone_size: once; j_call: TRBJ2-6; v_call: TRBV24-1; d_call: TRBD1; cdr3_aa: CATTRVRQGVGPGANVLTF; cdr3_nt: TGTGCCACTACGCGGGTTAGACAGGGTGTAGGGCCTGGGGCCAACGTCCTGACTTTC
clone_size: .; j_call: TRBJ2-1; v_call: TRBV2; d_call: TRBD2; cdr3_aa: CASRPGLAANEQFF; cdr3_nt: TGTGCCAGCAGACCGGGACTAGCGGCAAATGAGCAGTTCTTC
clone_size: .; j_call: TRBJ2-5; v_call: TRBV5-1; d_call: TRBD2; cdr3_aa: CASSLAGGGMRETQYF; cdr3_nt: TGCGCCAGCAGCTTGGCGGGGGGAGGGATGAGAGAGACCCAGTACTTC
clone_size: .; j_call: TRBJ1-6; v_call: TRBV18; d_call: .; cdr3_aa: CASSPSPRNNSPLHF; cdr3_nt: TGTGCCAGCTCACCAAGCCCCCGTAATAATTCACCCCTCCACTTT
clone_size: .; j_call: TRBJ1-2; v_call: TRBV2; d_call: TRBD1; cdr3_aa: CASSKGQGGYTF; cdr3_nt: TGTGCCAGCAGTAAGGGACAGGGGGGCTACACCTTC
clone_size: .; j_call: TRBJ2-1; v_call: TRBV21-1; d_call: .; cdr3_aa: CASNQTGRFF; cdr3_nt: TGTGCCAGCAACCAGACAGGGCGGTTCTTC
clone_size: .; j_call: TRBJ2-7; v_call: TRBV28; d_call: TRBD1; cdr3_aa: CASSLPVWDRVHEQYF; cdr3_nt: TGTGCCAGCAGTTTACCCGTCTGGGACAGGGTTCACGAGCAGTACTTC
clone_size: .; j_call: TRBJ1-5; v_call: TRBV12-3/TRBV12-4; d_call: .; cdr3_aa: CASRQGWQPQHF; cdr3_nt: TGTGCCAGCAGACAGGGTTGGCAGCCCCAGCATTTT
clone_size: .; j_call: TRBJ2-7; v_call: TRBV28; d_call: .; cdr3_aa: CASSLRVDYEQYF; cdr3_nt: TGTGCCAGCAGTCTGCGGGTCGACTACGAGCAGTACTTC
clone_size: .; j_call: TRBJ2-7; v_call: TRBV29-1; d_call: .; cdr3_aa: CSVVGSSYEQYF; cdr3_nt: TGCAGCGTTGTTGGCAGCTCCTACGAGCAGTACTTC
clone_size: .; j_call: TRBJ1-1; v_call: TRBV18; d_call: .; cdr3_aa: CASSLHPGENTEAFF; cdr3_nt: TGTGCCAGCTCACTGCACCCGGGGGAGAACACTGAAGCTTTCTTT
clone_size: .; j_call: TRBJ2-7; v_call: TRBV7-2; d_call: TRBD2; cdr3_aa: CASSEGTTYEQYF; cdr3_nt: TGTGCCAGCAGCGAAGGGACTACCTACGAGCAGTACTTC
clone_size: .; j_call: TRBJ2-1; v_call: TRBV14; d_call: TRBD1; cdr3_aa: CASSQGITGTGVLFF; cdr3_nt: TGTGCCAGCAGCCAAGGAATTACCGGGACAGGAGTCCTGTTCTTC
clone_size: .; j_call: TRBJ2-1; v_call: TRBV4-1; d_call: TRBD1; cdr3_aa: CASSQIGQGAYEQFF; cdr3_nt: TGCGCCAGCAGCCAAATAGGACAGGGGGCTTATGAGCAGTTCTTC
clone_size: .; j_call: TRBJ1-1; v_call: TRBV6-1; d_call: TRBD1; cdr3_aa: CASSEFPGQSFF; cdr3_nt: TGTGCCAGCAGTGAATTTCCGGGACAGTCTTTCTTT
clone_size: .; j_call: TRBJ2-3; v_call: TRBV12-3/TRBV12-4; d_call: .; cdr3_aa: CASSTAGDTQYF; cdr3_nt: TGTGCCAGCAGTACGGCGGGGGATACGCAGTATTTT
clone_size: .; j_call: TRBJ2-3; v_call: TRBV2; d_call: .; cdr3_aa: CASSGPSGTDTQYF; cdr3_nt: TGTGCCAGCAGCGGTCCTAGCGGCACAGATACGCAGTATTTT
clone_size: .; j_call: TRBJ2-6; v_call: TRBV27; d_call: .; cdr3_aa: CASSQRAPSSGANVLTF; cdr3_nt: TGTGCCAGCTCCCAGAGGGCGCCGAGCTCTGGGGCCAACGTCCTGACTTTC
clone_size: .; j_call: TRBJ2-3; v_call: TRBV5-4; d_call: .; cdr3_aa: CASSPEQGGDTQYF; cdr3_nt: TGTGCCAGCAGCCCGGAGCAGGGAGGAGATACGCAGTATTTT
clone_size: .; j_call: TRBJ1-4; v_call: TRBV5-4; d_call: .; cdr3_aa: CASSWGGSGGGEKLFF; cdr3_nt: TGTGCCAGCAGCTGGGGGGGCTCAGGCGGCGGTGAAAAACTGTTTTTT
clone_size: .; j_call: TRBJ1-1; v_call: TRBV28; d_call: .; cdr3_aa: CASSSGGNTEAFF; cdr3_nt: TGTGCCAGCAGTTCGGGGGGGAACACTGAAGCTTTCTTT